This is a list of T cell receptor beta chains from one sample in a study of T cell responses to AZD1222 COVID-19 vaccine. Only in-frame clones appear in the TCRdb table, and some are missing; sequencing was by immunoSEQ multiplex PCR. The sample shows 68,000 or so clones, 80% of them seen only once. Sequencing was performed on peripheral blood, taken on day 0 of AZD1222 vaccination. The receptors derive from an adult in good health. CDR3s include the opening cysteine and the closing phenylalanine or tryptophan. The order of the fields is CDR3 DNA, CDR3 protein, clone size, V gene, D gene, J gene, CDR3 length. D genes are given only for firm matches. Expanded clones are given a class, and other clones once, few, many or no size at all.

DNA: TGTGCCGGCAGCCCCCGGGACAACTACGAGCAGTACTTC; CDR3: CAGSPRDNYEQYF; size: .; V: TRBV3-1/TRBV3-2; D: .; J: TRBJ2-7; length: 13
DNA: TGTGCCAGCCGGGGGGTCCACTATGGCTACACCTTC; CDR3: CASRGVHYGYTF; size: .; V: TRBV19; D: .; J: TRBJ1-2; length: 12
DNA: TGTGCCAGTAGTATTTCGTGGAGAGCCGAGTCCCTCCACTTT; CDR3: CASSISWRAESLHF; size: .; V: TRBV19; D: .; J: TRBJ1-6; length: 14
DNA: TGTGCCAGCAGCCGACAGACAGGGACGAACACCGGGGAGCTGTTTTTT; CDR3: CASSRQTGTNTGELFF; size: .; V: TRBV7-9; D: TRBD1; J: TRBJ2-2; length: 16
DNA: TGTGCCAGCAGTCCTAGCGGGGGATACCAAACCTACGAGCAGTACTTC; CDR3: CASSPSGGYQTYEQYF; size: .; V: TRBV7-3; D: TRBD2; J: TRBJ2-7; length: 16
DNA: TGTGCCAGTAGTATAGTATCCTACAGGGTTAATGGGTGGTGGTACACCTTC; CDR3: CASSIVSYRVNGWWYTF; size: .; V: TRBV19; D: .; J: TRBJ1-2; length: 17
DNA: TGTGCCAGCAGTGCTTCCTCAGGGGTCGCCTACAATGAGCAGTTCTTC; CDR3: CASSASSGVAYNEQFF; size: .; V: TRBV28; D: .; J: TRBJ2-1; length: 16
DNA: TGTGCCAGCAGTTTCGACAGCTACACTGAAGCTTTCTTT; CDR3: CASSFDSYTEAFF; size: .; V: TRBV28; D: .; J: TRBJ1-1; length: 13
DNA: TGTGCCAGCAGCCGTGTAGGAAACACTGAAGCTTTCTTT; CDR3: CASSRVGNTEAFF; size: .; V: TRBV3-1/TRBV3-2; D: .; J: TRBJ1-1; length: 13
DNA: TGCGCCAGCAGCTCCAGAGCGGGGATCACAGATACGCAGTATTTT; CDR3: CASSSRAGITDTQYF; size: once; V: TRBV5-1; D: TRBD2; J: TRBJ2-3; length: 15
DNA: TGTGCCAGCAGCTTGGGTACGGCTAGCGGACAAGAGACCCAGTACTTC; CDR3: CASSLGTASGQETQYF; size: .; V: TRBV5-8; D: TRBD2; J: TRBJ2-5; length: 16
DNA: TGTGCCAGCAGCTCCATCAGGGAGTATGGCTACACCTTC; CDR3: CASSSIREYGYTF; size: .; V: TRBV7-9; D: .; J: TRBJ1-2; length: 13
DNA: TGTGCCAGCAGCGTAGGGACAGGGAACATGAACACTGAAGCTTTCTTT; CDR3: CASSVGTGNMNTEAFF; size: .; V: TRBV9; D: TRBD1; J: TRBJ1-1; length: 16
DNA: TGTGCCTGGAGTAAAACTTCGAGTAATCAGCCCCAGCATTTT; CDR3: CAWSKTSSNQPQHF; size: .; V: TRBV30; D: .; J: TRBJ1-5; length: 14
DNA: TGCGCCAGCAGCCAGCAGACCGCACCCGAGACCCAAGAGGCTTTCTTT; CDR3: CASSQQTAPETQEAFF; size: .; V: TRBV5-1; D: .; J: TRBJ1-1; length: 16
DNA: TGTGCCAGTAGTATACTTGGACAGGGCGATCGAACAGAAGCTTTCTTT; CDR3: CASSILGQGDRTEAFF; size: .; V: TRBV19; D: TRBD1; J: TRBJ1-1; length: 16
DNA: TGCGCCAGCAGCTTGGTCGCAGGGAGCTCCTACAATGAGCAGTTCTTC; CDR3: CASSLVAGSSYNEQFF; size: .; V: TRBV5-1; D: .; J: TRBJ2-1; length: 16
DNA: TGTGCCACCAGCAGAGACGGGTCACCAAACACTGAAGCTTTCTTT; CDR3: CATSRDGSPNTEAFF; size: .; V: TRBV15; D: .; J: TRBJ1-1; length: 15
DNA: TGTGCCAGCAGCTCAGACCCGGGGAGCAATCAGCCCCAGCATTTT; CDR3: CASSSDPGSNQPQHF; size: .; V: TRBV5-6; D: .; J: TRBJ1-5; length: 15
DNA: TGTGCCAGCAGGCGATTGAACACTGAAGCTTTCTTT; CDR3: CASRRLNTEAFF; size: .; V: TRBV6-5; D: .; J: TRBJ1-1; length: 12
DNA: TGCGCCAGCAGCCCCACGACAGGGTCGCGATCTGAAGCTTTCTTT; CDR3: CASSPTTGSRSEAFF; size: .; V: TRBV4-3; D: TRBD1; J: TRBJ1-1; length: 15
DNA: TGTGCCAGCAGCTTAGAAGGGGGAGGGCCAGATACGCAGTATTTT; CDR3: CASSLEGGGPDTQYF; size: .; V: TRBV7-8; D: .; J: TRBJ2-3; length: 15
DNA: TGTGCCAGCTCACCACCCGGGGGCACTGGAAACACCATATATTTT; CDR3: CASSPPGGTGNTIYF; size: few; V: TRBV18; D: .; J: TRBJ1-3; length: 15
DNA: TGTGCCAGCAGTACTCGAGGGAACTACGAGCAGTACTTC; CDR3: CASSTRGNYEQYF; size: once; V: TRBV12-3/TRBV12-4; D: .; J: TRBJ2-7; length: 13
DNA: TGTGCCACCAGCAGAGATTTGAACACTGAAGCTTTCTTT; CDR3: CATSRDLNTEAFF; size: .; V: TRBV15; D: .; J: TRBJ1-1; length: 13
DNA: TGTGCCAGCAGTTACCCGGGAGGAGGAAACACCATATATTTT; CDR3: CASSYPGGGNTIYF; size: .; V: TRBV6-5; D: .; J: TRBJ1-3; length: 14
DNA: TGTGCCACCAGCAGCCAAACAGGGGCTGGAAACACCATATATTTT; CDR3: CATSSQTGAGNTIYF; size: .; V: TRBV15; D: TRBD1; J: TRBJ1-3; length: 15
DNA: TGTGCCAGCAGCTTACAAGCCACGGAGACCCAGTACTTC; CDR3: CASSLQATETQYF; size: once; V: TRBV7-2; D: .; J: TRBJ2-5; length: 13
DNA: TGTGCCAGCAGCCCAATGACTAGTGGCGAGCAGTACTTC; CDR3: CASSPMTSGEQYF; size: .; V: TRBV9; D: .; J: TRBJ2-7; length: 13
DNA: TGTGCCAGCAGCCCGGGACAAAGGTCAGATACGCAGTATTTT; CDR3: CASSPGQRSDTQYF; size: .; V: TRBV3-1/TRBV3-2; D: .; J: TRBJ2-3; length: 14
DNA: TGTGCCAGCAGCTTAGCATCAGGGGATGAAAAACTGTTTTTT; CDR3: CASSLASGDEKLFF; size: .; V: TRBV7-8; D: .; J: TRBJ1-4; length: 14
DNA: TGTGCCAGCATGAGGGGGCTGGGGTACGAGCAGTACTTC; CDR3: CASMRGLGYEQYF; size: .; V: TRBV27; D: TRBD1; J: TRBJ2-7; length: 13
DNA: TGTGCCAGTAGCCCCCTGTCGGACAGAGAAAAACTGTTTTTT; CDR3: CASSPLSDREKLFF; size: .; V: TRBV19; D: .; J: TRBJ1-4; length: 14
DNA: TGTGCCAGCACCCCCGGTGGTGGCAAAAACATTCAGTACTTC; CDR3: CASTPGGGKNIQYF; size: .; V: TRBV5-4; D: .; J: TRBJ2-4; length: 14
DNA: TGTGCCAGCAGTTGGGACAGCACAGATACGCAGTATTTT; CDR3: CASSWDSTDTQYF; size: .; V: TRBV5-4; D: .; J: TRBJ2-3; length: 13
DNA: TGTGCCAGCAGTTGGCAAGGAGCGTATAGCAATCAGCCCCAGCATTTT; CDR3: CASSWQGAYSNQPQHF; size: few; V: TRBV6-2/TRBV6-3; D: .; J: TRBJ1-5; length: 16
DNA: TGTGCCAGCAGCCAGGACAGCACCTACGAGCAGTACTTC; CDR3: CASSQDSTYEQYF; size: .; V: TRBV12-3/TRBV12-4; D: .; J: TRBJ2-7; length: 13
DNA: TGTGCCAGTAGTCCCCAGAGCACAGATACGCAGTATTTT; CDR3: CASSPQSTDTQYF; size: .; V: TRBV19; D: .; J: TRBJ2-3; length: 13
DNA: TGCGCCAGCAGCCCAGGACAGGGCAGCACCAGTTCACCCCTCCACTTT; CDR3: CASSPGQGSTSSPLHF; size: few; V: TRBV5-1; D: TRBD1; J: TRBJ1-6; length: 16
DNA: TGTGCCAGCAGCCTCGATCGGGGAGACACTGAAGCTTTCTTT; CDR3: CASSLDRGDTEAFF; size: .; V: TRBV11-3; D: .; J: TRBJ1-1; length: 14
DNA: TGCGCCAGCAGTCTGGCCGTCCACGAGCAGTACTTC; CDR3: CASSLAVHEQYF; size: few; V: TRBV10-2; D: .; J: TRBJ2-7; length: 12
DNA: TGTGCCTGGAGCCGACTAGCGGGGAGCACAGATACGCAGTATTTT; CDR3: CAWSRLAGSTDTQYF; size: .; V: TRBV30; D: TRBD2; J: TRBJ2-3; length: 15
DNA: TGTGCCAGCTCAACAACTGAACAGGGACGGGAAGCTTTCTTT; CDR3: CASSTTEQGREAFF; size: .; V: TRBV18; D: .; J: TRBJ1-1; length: 14
DNA: TGCGCCAGTAGAGTCGGCCCCAGGGAGAATTCACCCCTCCACTTT; CDR3: CASRVGPRENSPLHF; size: .; V: TRBV5-1; D: .; J: TRBJ1-6; length: 15
DNA: TGTGCCAGCAGAGCTCCAGGGGGCGGGAATGGCTACACCTTC; CDR3: CASRAPGGGNGYTF; size: .; V: TRBV28; D: TRBD1; J: TRBJ1-2; length: 14
DNA: TGTGCCAGCAGTCCCAATCCCACCGGCGATGAGCAGTTCTTC; CDR3: CASSPNPTGDEQFF; size: .; V: TRBV9; D: .; J: TRBJ2-1; length: 14
DNA: TGCGCCAGCAGCCCCCAAGCGTCGGTACAGTACACCGGGGAGCTGTTTTTT; CDR3: CASSPQASVQYTGELFF; size: .; V: TRBV5-1; D: .; J: TRBJ2-2; length: 17
DNA: TGTGCCAGCAGTTTCGCCGGGGGCGGAGGGGGTTACGAGCAGTACTTC; CDR3: CASSFAGGGGGYEQYF; size: .; V: TRBV27; D: .; J: TRBJ2-7; length: 16
DNA: TGTGCCAGCAGCATGGGTAATCAGCCCCAGCATTTT; CDR3: CASSMGNQPQHF; size: .; V: TRBV12-3/TRBV12-4; D: .; J: TRBJ1-5; length: 12
DNA: TGTGCCAGCACACTGGAACTGGGATTGAATTCACCCCTCCACTTT; CDR3: CASTLELGLNSPLHF; size: .; V: TRBV7-2; D: .; J: TRBJ1-6; length: 15
DNA: TGTGCCAGCAGTTACTCGAATCCCAGGGTCGCCAACGAGCAGTACTTC; CDR3: CASSYSNPRVANEQYF; size: .; V: TRBV6-5; D: .; J: TRBJ2-7; length: 16
DNA: TGTGCCAGCAGTAAACCCCCGGGACGGACGAACACTGAAGCTTTCTTT; CDR3: CASSKPPGRTNTEAFF; size: .; V: TRBV5-6; D: .; J: TRBJ1-1; length: 16
DNA: TGTGCCAGCAGCTTAGCTGGGGGGGCCGGGAGCAATCAGCCCCAGCATTTT; CDR3: CASSLAGGAGSNQPQHF; size: .; V: TRBV11-2; D: .; J: TRBJ1-5; length: 17
DNA: TGTGCCAGCAGCGAAGCAGGGGACTATGGCTACACCTTC; CDR3: CASSEAGDYGYTF; size: once; V: TRBV7-2; D: .; J: TRBJ1-2; length: 13